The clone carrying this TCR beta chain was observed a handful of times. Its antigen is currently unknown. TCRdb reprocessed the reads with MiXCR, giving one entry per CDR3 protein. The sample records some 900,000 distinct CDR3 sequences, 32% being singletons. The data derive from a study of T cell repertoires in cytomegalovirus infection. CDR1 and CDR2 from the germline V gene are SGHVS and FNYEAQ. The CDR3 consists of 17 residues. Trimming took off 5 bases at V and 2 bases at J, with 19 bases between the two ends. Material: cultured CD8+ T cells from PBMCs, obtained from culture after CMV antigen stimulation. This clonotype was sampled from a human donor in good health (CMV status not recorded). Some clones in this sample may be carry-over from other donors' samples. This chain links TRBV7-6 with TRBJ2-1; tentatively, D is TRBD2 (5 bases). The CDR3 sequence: CASSINSGGSPYNEQFF. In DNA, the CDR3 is TGTGCCAGCAGCATTAACAGCGGCGGCTCCCCCTACAATGAGCAGTTCTTC.